These T cell receptor beta chains were read from a single sample in a study of blood T cell repertoires in COVID-19. The method was immunoSEQ multiplex PCR; TCRdb's version includes in-frame clones alone and lacks a portion of them. Of about 110,000 clones detected, 65% to 75% appear once; the ten largest clones hold 0.8% to 1%. The sequenced material came from peripheral blood. All receptors come from a human donor with acute or convalescent COVID-19. The donor label of this sample is uncertain. Each CDR3 is given with its conserved first and last residue. The D gene is left open where the match is weak. A row's size may be missing; if present it is once, few, many or a size class.

J | D | size | V | CDR3 | DNA
TRBJ1-6 | . | . | TRBV7-6 | CASSLRPVPYNSPLHF | TGTGCCAGCAGCTTACGCCCAGTCCCCTATAATTCACCCCTCCACTTT
TRBJ1-6 | . | few | TRBV6-5 | CASSSPGTKNSPLHF | TGTGCCAGCAGTTCCCCCGGGACTAAAAATTCACCCCTCCACTTT
TRBJ1-2 | TRBD1 | . | TRBV2 | CASSQQGARGYTF | TGTGCCAGCAGTCAACAGGGGGCGAGAGGCTACACCTTC
TRBJ2-1 | TRBD2 | . | TRBV5-5 | CASSLAGGGANEQFF | TGTGCCAGCAGCCTGGCTGGCGGGGGGGCGAATGAGCAGTTCTTC
TRBJ2-1 | . | few | TRBV19 | CASQGRGIDEQFF | TGTGCCAGCCAGGGGAGAGGTATCGATGAGCAGTTCTTC
TRBJ1-6 | . | . | TRBV7-2 | CASSLSRGVNSPLHF | TGTGCCAGCAGCTTAAGCAGGGGAGTGAATTCACCCCTCCACTTT
TRBJ2-7 | TRBD1 | . | TRBV2 | CASSATGGEQYF | TGTGCCAGCAGCGCTACAGGGGGCGAGCAGTACTTC
TRBJ1-2 | . | few | TRBV2 | CASRPGLRPYGYTF | TGTGCCAGCAGGCCGGGACTGCGGCCCTATGGCTACACCTTC
TRBJ1-2 | . | . | TRBV6-5 | CASQKGVDYGYTF | TGTGCCAGCCAAAAAGGGGTGGACTATGGCTACACCTTC
TRBJ2-3 | . | . | TRBV19 | CASIAPGSRSTDTQYF | TGTGCCAGTATTGCACCAGGGTCAAGGAGCACAGATACGCAGTATTTT
TRBJ2-3 | TRBD1 | once | TRBV7-9 | CASRRGTGSTDTQYF | TGTGCCAGCAGACGGGGGACAGGGAGCACAGATACGCAGTATTTT
TRBJ1-1 | . | few | TRBV5-1 | CATPLTTGMNTEAFF | TGCGCCACCCCCCTGACAACAGGGATGAACACTGAAGCTTTCTTT
TRBJ2-5 | . | . | TRBV6-5 | CASSSDRQETQYF | TGTGCCAGCAGTTCGGACAGACAAGAGACCCAGTACTTC
TRBJ2-1 | . | many | TRBV29-1 | CSAADNEQFF | TGCAGCGCAGCGGACAATGAGCAGTTCTTC
TRBJ1-1 | . | . | TRBV4-1 | CASSQSLNTEAFF | TGCGCCAGCAGCCAAAGCCTGAACACTGAAGCTTTCTTT
TRBJ1-5 | TRBD1 | . | TRBV13 | CASSLGDRGYSNQPQHF | TGTGCCAGCAGCTTAGGCGACAGGGGATATAGCAATCAGCCCCAGCATTTT
TRBJ1-3 | TRBD1 | . | TRBV9 | CASTAGQGPGNTIYF | TGTGCCAGCACGGCGGGACAGGGTCCTGGAAACACCATATATTTT
TRBJ1-1 | . | once | TRBV1 | CTSSQDKKDRGGPEAFF | TGCACCAGCAGCCAAGATAAGAAAGACAGGGGGGGCCCTGAAGCTTTCTTT
TRBJ1-2 | . | . | TRBV29-1 | CGLTVNYGYTF | TGCGGGCTAACAGTTAACTATGGCTACACCTTC
TRBJ1-2 | . | few | TRBV30 | CAWSELYGYTF | TGTGCCTGGAGCGAGCTATATGGCTACACCTTC
TRBJ1-2 | TRBD1 | . | TRBV2 | CASSTGVYGYTF | TGTGCCAGCAGCACAGGGGTCTATGGCTACACCTTC
TRBJ2-1 | . | . | TRBV6-5 | CASSGTGYEQFF | TGTGCCAGCAGCGGTACAGGGTATGAGCAGTTCTTC
TRBJ2-1 | . | . | TRBV7-9 | CASSLSGVAGNEQFF | TGTGCCAGCAGCTTATCAGGGGTTGCGGGCAATGAGCAGTTCTTC
TRBJ1-1 | TRBD1 | . | TRBV5-1 | CASSQLPGQGEAFF | TGCGCCAGCAGCCAGCTACCGGGACAGGGCGAAGCTTTCTTT
TRBJ2-3 | TRBD2 | . | TRBV5-1 | CASSLAVGGKSTDTQYF | TGCGCCAGCAGCTTGGCCGTCGGGGGGAAAAGCACAGATACGCAGTATTTT
TRBJ2-2 | . | . | TRBV19 | CASSIDRVGTGELFF | TGTGCCAGTAGTATAGATCGGGTTGGCACCGGGGAGCTGTTTTTT
TRBJ1-1 | . | few | TRBV6-6 | CASSRGNTEAFF | TGTGCCAGCTCCCGAGGGAACACTGAAGCTTTCTTT
TRBJ2-3 | . | . | TRBV11-2 | CASSLAGGGSTDTQYF | TGTGCCAGCAGCTTAGCGGGGGGCGGTAGCACAGATACGCAGTATTTT
TRBJ1-2 | TRBD1 | . | TRBV2 | CASSRDRGRGYTF | TGTGCCAGCAGTCGTGACAGGGGTAGGGGCTACACCTTC
TRBJ2-7 | TRBD1 | few | TRBV7-9 | CASSLEGATLGEQYF | TGTGCCAGCAGCTTAGAGGGGGCTACCCTTGGCGAGCAGTACTTC
TRBJ1-4 | TRBD1 | . | TRBV5-1 | CASSMTGDGGNEKLFF | TGCGCCAGCAGCATGACAGGGGATGGAGGGAATGAAAAACTGTTTTTT
TRBJ1-2 | . | . | TRBV12-3/TRBV12-4 | CASTPEGSGGYTF | TGTGCCAGCACCCCGGAGGGGTCGGGCGGCTACACCTTC
TRBJ1-2 | TRBD1 | . | TRBV11-2 | CASSSIQGAHGYTF | TGTGCCAGCAGCTCCATACAGGGGGCGCATGGCTACACCTTC
TRBJ1-3 | . | . | TRBV11-2 | CASSLDWGADAGNTIYF | TGTGCCAGCAGCTTAGATTGGGGCGCTGACGCTGGAAACACCATATATTTT
TRBJ2-3 | . | . | TRBV6-2/TRBV6-3 | CASSYSRVWDTQYF | TGTGCCAGCAGTTACTCGAGGGTATGGGATACGCAGTATTTT
TRBJ2-5 | . | . | TRBV7-8 | CASSLATGQETQYF | TGTGCCAGCAGCTTAGCGACAGGCCAAGAGACCCAGTACTTC
TRBJ2-5 | TRBD1 | . | TRBV6-4 | CASSETGGFQETQYF | TGTGCCAGCAGTGAGACAGGGGGCTTCCAAGAGACCCAGTACTTC
TRBJ2-7 | . | . | TRBV7-9 | CASSSRGGGRDYEQYF | TGTGCCAGCAGCTCCCGAGGGGGGGGCCGGGACTACGAGCAGTACTTC
TRBJ2-1 | TRBD2 | . | TRBV9 | CASSPQGLAGAISYNEQFF | TGTGCCAGCAGCCCCCAAGGACTAGCGGGGGCCATCTCCTACAATGAGCAGTTCTTC
TRBJ2-7 | TRBD1 | . | TRBV6-6 | CASREQGKLQQYF | TGTGCCAGCAGAGAACAGGGGAAGCTTCAGCAGTACTTC
TRBJ2-2 | . | . | TRBV2 | CASRRGIAGELFF | TGTGCCAGCAGGCGCGGGATTGCCGGGGAGCTGTTTTTT
TRBJ1-1 | . | . | TRBV10-3 | CAISESVGPTEAFF | TGTGCCATCAGTGAGTCCGTGGGCCCCACTGAAGCTTTCTTT
TRBJ1-1 | TRBD1 | . | TRBV5-1 | CASSWQGESEAFF | TGCGCCAGCAGTTGGCAGGGGGAAAGTGAAGCTTTCTTT
TRBJ1-1 | . | . | TRBV2 | CASSSGPNTEAFF | TGTGCCAGCAGCTCAGGCCCTAACACTGAAGCTTTCTTT
TRBJ1-2 | TRBD1 | . | TRBV6-6 | CASNFTGVSSHGYTF | TGTGCCAGCAATTTTACAGGGGTCTCCTCCCATGGCTACACCTTC